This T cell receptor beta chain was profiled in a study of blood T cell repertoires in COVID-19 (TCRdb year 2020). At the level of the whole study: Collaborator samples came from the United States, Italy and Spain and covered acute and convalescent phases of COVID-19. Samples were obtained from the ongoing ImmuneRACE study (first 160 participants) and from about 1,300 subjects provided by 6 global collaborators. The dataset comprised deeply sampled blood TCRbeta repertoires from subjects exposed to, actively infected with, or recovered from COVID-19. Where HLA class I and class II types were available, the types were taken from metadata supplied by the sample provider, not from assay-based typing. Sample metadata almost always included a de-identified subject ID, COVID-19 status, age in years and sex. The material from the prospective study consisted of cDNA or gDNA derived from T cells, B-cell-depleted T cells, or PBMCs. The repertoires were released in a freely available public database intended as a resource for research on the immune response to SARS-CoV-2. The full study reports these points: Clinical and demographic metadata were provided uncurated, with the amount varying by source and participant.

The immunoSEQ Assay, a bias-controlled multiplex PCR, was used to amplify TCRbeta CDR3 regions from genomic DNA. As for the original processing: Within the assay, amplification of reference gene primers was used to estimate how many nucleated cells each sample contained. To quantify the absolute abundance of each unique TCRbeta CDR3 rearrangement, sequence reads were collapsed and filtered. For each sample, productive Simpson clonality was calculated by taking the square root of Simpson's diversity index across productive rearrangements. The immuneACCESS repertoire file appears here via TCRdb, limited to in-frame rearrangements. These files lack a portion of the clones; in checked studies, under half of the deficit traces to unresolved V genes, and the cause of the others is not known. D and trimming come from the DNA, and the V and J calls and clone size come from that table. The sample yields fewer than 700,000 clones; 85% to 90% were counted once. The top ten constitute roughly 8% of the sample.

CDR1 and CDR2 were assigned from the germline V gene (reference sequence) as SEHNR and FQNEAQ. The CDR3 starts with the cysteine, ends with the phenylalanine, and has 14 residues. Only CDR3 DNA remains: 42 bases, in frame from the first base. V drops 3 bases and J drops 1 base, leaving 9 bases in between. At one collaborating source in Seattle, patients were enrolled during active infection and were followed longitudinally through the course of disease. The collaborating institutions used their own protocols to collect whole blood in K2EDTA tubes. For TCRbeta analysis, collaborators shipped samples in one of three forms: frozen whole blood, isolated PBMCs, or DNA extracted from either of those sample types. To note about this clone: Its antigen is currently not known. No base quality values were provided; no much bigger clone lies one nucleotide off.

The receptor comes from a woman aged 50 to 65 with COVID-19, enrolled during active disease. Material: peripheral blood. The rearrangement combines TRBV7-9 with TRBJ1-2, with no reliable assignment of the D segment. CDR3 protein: CASSFDTFNYGYTF. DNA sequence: TGTGCCAGCAGCTTTGACACTTTTAACTATGGCTACACCTTC. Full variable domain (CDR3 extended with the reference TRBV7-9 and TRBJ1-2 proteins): DTGVSQNPRHKITKRGQNVTFRCDPISEHNRLYWYRQTLGQGPEFLTYFQNEAQLEKSRLLSDRFSAERPKGSFSTLEIQRTEQGDSAMYLCASSFDTFNYGYTFGSGTRLTVV.